Listed below are T cell receptor beta chains from one sample, sequenced in a study of blood T cell repertoires in COVID-19. Assay: immunoSEQ multiplex PCR; the TCRdb copy retains only in-frame clones and omits some. The sample holds almost 200,000 clones, approximately 87% seen once. Sequences were obtained from peripheral blood. The receptor source for this set is a woman between 65 and 79 years old with acute or convalescent COVID-19. CDR3s include the opening cysteine and the closing phenylalanine or tryptophan. D genes are given only for firm matches. Rows may omit the clone size; those that give it use once, few, many or a size class.

TGCGCCAGCAGCCAGGGTACTAGTTCTGGGCAGCTGTTTTTT	CASSQGTSSGQLFF	-	few	TRBJ2-2	TRBV4-3
TGTGCCAGTAGTATTCAAGCTAGCGGGGCCCTCCAAGAGACCCAGTACTTC	CASSIQASGALQETQYF	TRBD2	-	TRBJ2-5	TRBV19
TGTGCCAGCAGCCGGGGGACAGATTCACCCCTCCACTTT	CASSRGTDSPLHF	TRBD1	-	TRBJ1-6	TRBV7-8
TGTGCCACCAGTGAGCGGGGGGCAGGCACTGAAGCTTTCTTT	CATSERGAGTEAFF	-	-	TRBJ1-1	TRBV24-1
TGTGCCAGCAGCCACGCGGGAGGATACGAGCAGTACTTC	CASSHAGGYEQYF	TRBD2	-	TRBJ2-7	TRBV7-9
TGCAGTGCTAGCGGCACAGATACGCAGTATTTT	CSASGTDTQYF	-	-	TRBJ2-3	TRBV20-1
TGTGCAAGTCGCCCCTGGGGACAGGGATTCATGAACACTGAAGCTTTCTTT	CASRPWGQGFMNTEAFF	-	-	TRBJ1-1	TRBV12-2
TGTGCCAGCAGTGAAGCCTACATCACGGGAACTAATGAAAAACTGTTTTTT	CASSEAYITGTNEKLFF	-	-	TRBJ1-4	TRBV6-1
TGCAGCGTTGCCAGCCTAGCGGGGAGTAGGCAAGAGACCCAGTACTTC	CSVASLAGSRQETQYF	TRBD2	-	TRBJ2-5	TRBV29-1
TGTGCCAGCAGTGGGCAGGGTCCCTACGAGCAGTACTTC	CASSGQGPYEQYF	-	once	TRBJ2-7	TRBV25-1
TGTGCCAGCAGTCCGACAGCTAACTATGGCTACACCTTC	CASSPTANYGYTF	-	once	TRBJ1-2	TRBV25-1
TGTGCCAGCAGTTACTCCCCGACAGAGGCTACCTACGAGCAGTACTTC	CASSYSPTEATYEQYF	-	-	TRBJ2-7	TRBV6-5
TGCGCCAGCAGCTCGGGTCCGGGACAGACAAATTCACCCCTCCACTTT	CASSSGPGQTNSPLHF	TRBD1	once	TRBJ1-6	TRBV5-1
TGTGCCAGCAGGGGGGCTTATGGCTACACCTTC	CASRGAYGYTF	-	-	TRBJ1-2	TRBV6-5
TGTGCCAGCACCCTGGGACAGGATCGCTTCTATGGCTACACCTTC	CASTLGQDRFYGYTF	TRBD1	few	TRBJ1-2	TRBV5-4
TGTGCCAGCAGCCAAGCTGTCTCTGGGGCCAACGTCCTGACTTTC	CASSQAVSGANVLTF	-	-	TRBJ2-6	TRBV4-2